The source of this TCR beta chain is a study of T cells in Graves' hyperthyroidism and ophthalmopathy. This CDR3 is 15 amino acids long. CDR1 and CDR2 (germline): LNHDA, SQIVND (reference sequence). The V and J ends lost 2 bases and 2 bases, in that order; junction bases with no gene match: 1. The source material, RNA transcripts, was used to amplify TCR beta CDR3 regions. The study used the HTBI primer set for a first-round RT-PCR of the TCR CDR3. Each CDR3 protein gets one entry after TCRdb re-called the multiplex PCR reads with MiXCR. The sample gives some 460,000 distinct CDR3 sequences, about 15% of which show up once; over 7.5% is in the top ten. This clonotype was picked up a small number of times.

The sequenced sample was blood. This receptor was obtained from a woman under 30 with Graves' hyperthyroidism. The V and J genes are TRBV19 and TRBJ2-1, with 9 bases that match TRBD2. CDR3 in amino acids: CASSISGGPYNEQFF. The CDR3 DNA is TGTGCCAGTAGTATAAGCGGGGGGCCCTACAATGAGCAGTTCTTC.